This is a list of T cell receptor beta chains from one sample in a study of T cells in Graves' hyperthyroidism and ophthalmopathy. Each CDR3 protein is one row after TCRdb ran MiXCR on the multiplex PCR reads. The table shows roughly 290,000 distinct CDR3 sequences, with 12% to 15% occurring only once. The sequenced sample consisted of blood. Receptors were obtained from a woman in her 40s with Graves' hyperthyroidism. Both conserved end residues are part of each CDR3. The D gene is left open where the match is weak. For some rows the clone size is stated as once, few or many, or as a class when expanded; others skip it.

j_gene: TRBJ2-7
abundance: few
d_gene: TRBD2
v_gene: TRBV20-1
CDR3nt: TGCAGTGTAAGCCAGCGGGAGTCGGGGGAGCAGTACTTC
CDR3aa: CSVSQRESGEQYF

j_gene: TRBJ2-3
abundance: many
d_gene: TRBD1
v_gene: TRBV6-1
CDR3nt: TGTGCCAGCAGTGACGACAGGGGCACAGATACGCAGTATTTT
CDR3aa: CASSDDRGTDTQYF

j_gene: TRBJ2-1
abundance: .
d_gene: .
v_gene: TRBV5-6
CDR3nt: TGTGCCAGCAGCTTGCTGGCAATAAGATACAATGAGCAGTTCTTC
CDR3aa: CASSLLAIRYNEQFF

j_gene: TRBJ2-7
abundance: .
d_gene: .
v_gene: TRBV7-9
CDR3nt: TGTGCCAGCAGTTTCTCTGAGCAGAGCTCCTACGAGCAGTACTTC
CDR3aa: CASSFSEQSSYEQYF

j_gene: TRBJ1-2
abundance: many
d_gene: TRBD1
v_gene: TRBV2
CDR3nt: TGTGCCAGCAGTGAAGACAGGGGAAGCTATGGCTACACCTTC
CDR3aa: CASSEDRGSYGYTF

j_gene: TRBJ2-1
abundance: many
d_gene: TRBD2
v_gene: TRBV27
CDR3nt: TGTGCCAGCAGTAGCGGGACTTTCTCCTACAATGAGCAGTTCTTC
CDR3aa: CASSSGTFSYNEQFF

j_gene: TRBJ2-5
abundance: many
d_gene: .
v_gene: TRBV6-1
CDR3nt: TGTGCCAGCAGTGGACCCGGCCTCAGTAGGGAGACCCAGTACTTC
CDR3aa: CASSGPGLSRETQYF

j_gene: TRBJ1-6
abundance: many
d_gene: TRBD1
v_gene: TRBV2
CDR3nt: TGTGCCAGCAGTGCCCGACAGGGTTCTAATTCACCCCTCCACTTT
CDR3aa: CASSARQGSNSPLHF

j_gene: TRBJ2-7
abundance: many
d_gene: TRBD2
v_gene: TRBV27
CDR3nt: TGTGCCAGCAGTTCTGGACTAGCGGGCTTAGAGGAGCAGTACTTC
CDR3aa: CASSSGLAGLEEQYF

j_gene: TRBJ1-1
abundance: many
d_gene: .
v_gene: TRBV4-2
CDR3nt: TGTGCCAGCAGCCAAGCGGGCAGTATGAACACTGAAGCTTTCTTT
CDR3aa: CASSQAGSMNTEAFF

j_gene: TRBJ2-5
abundance: many
d_gene: .
v_gene: TRBV3-1
CDR3nt: TGTGCCAGCAGCCCCCGCGCCATCATGGGGGAGACCCAGTACTTC
CDR3aa: CASSPRAIMGETQYF

j_gene: TRBJ2-2
abundance: many
d_gene: TRBD1
v_gene: TRBV12-3/TRBV12-4
CDR3nt: TGTGCCAGCACCCGTAGCACAGGGGCAGCAGCCGGGGAGCTGTTTTTT
CDR3aa: CASTRSTGAAAGELFF

j_gene: TRBJ2-5
abundance: many
d_gene: .
v_gene: TRBV6-5
CDR3nt: TGTGCCAGCAGTTACTCGAATTATGCAGAGACCCAGTACTTC
CDR3aa: CASSYSNYAETQYF

j_gene: TRBJ2-2
abundance: many
d_gene: .
v_gene: TRBV24-1
CDR3nt: TGTGCCACCAGTGATCACCGAGGGAACTTGAACACCGGGGAGCTGTTTTTT
CDR3aa: CATSDHRGNLNTGELFF

j_gene: TRBJ1-5
abundance: .
d_gene: .
v_gene: TRBV30
CDR3nt: TGTGCCTGGAGTGGAAAAGGTAGTGGGCCCCAGCATTTT
CDR3aa: CAWSGKGSGPQHF

j_gene: TRBJ1-5
abundance: many
d_gene: .
v_gene: TRBV6-1
CDR3nt: TGTGCCAGCAGAATGGAGAATCAGCCCCAGCATTTT
CDR3aa: CASRMENQPQHF

j_gene: TRBJ2-7
abundance: many
d_gene: .
v_gene: TRBV13
CDR3nt: TGTGCCAGCAGCTTAGTCGTATGGAGTGGCGAGCAGTACTTC
CDR3aa: CASSLVVWSGEQYF

j_gene: TRBJ1-1
abundance: many
d_gene: .
v_gene: TRBV19
CDR3nt: TGTGCCAGTAGGCACACTCCCTCGGGCCTGAACACTGAAGCTTTCTTT
CDR3aa: CASRHTPSGLNTEAFF

j_gene: TRBJ2-7
abundance: many
d_gene: TRBD1
v_gene: TRBV6-1
CDR3nt: TGTGCCAGCAGTGTAGGCCTTGGCAGGGGGTACGAGCAGTACTTC
CDR3aa: CASSVGLGRGYEQYF

j_gene: TRBJ1-2
abundance: few
d_gene: .
v_gene: TRBV20-1
CDR3nt: TGCAGTGCTGGCATCCCGAACTATGGCTACACCTTC
CDR3aa: CSAGIPNYGYTF

j_gene: TRBJ1-5
abundance: few
d_gene: .
v_gene: TRBV28
CDR3nt: TGTGCCAGCAGTTTACACATTAGCAATCAGCCCCAGCATTTT
CDR3aa: CASSLHISNQPQHF

j_gene: TRBJ2-5
abundance: many
d_gene: .
v_gene: TRBV2
CDR3nt: TGTGCCAGCGGGGGGACCCAGTACTTC
CDR3aa: CASGGTQYF